The rows below give T cell receptor beta chains drawn from one sample of a study of T cells in Graves' hyperthyroidism and ophthalmopathy. TCRdb recomputed calls from the multiplex PCR reads with MiXCR, one row per CDR3 protein. The sample contains a few hundred thousand distinct CDR3 sequences, just under 15% of which appear only once. Sequences were obtained from blood. These receptors originate from a woman aged 25 to 39 with Graves' hyperthyroidism. CDR3s include the opening cysteine and the closing phenylalanine or tryptophan. The order of the fields is J gene, D gene, clone size, V gene, CDR3 DNA, CDR3 protein. A D gene is named only where the DNA matches it firmly. Expanded clones are given a class, and other clones once, few, many or no size at all.

TRBJ2-3 TRBD1 - TRBV5-4 TGTGCCAGCAGCTTGGCACAGGGGTTTTTAGATACGCAGTATTTT CASSLAQGFLDTQYF
TRBJ2-2 - few TRBV28 TGTGCCAGCAGTTCTAGACAGCTCACCGGGGAGCTGTTTTTT CASSSRQLTGELFF
TRBJ1-4 - few TRBV10-1 TGCGCCAGCAGTGAAGGCTCAACTAATGAAAAACTGTTTTTT CASSEGSTNEKLFF
TRBJ1-2 TRBD1 few TRBV24-1 TGTGCCACCAGTGCCCCGGGACAGGACTATGGCTACACCTTC CATSAPGQDYGYTF
TRBJ1-4 TRBD1 few TRBV7-9 TGTGCCAGCAGCTTCCTCAGGGGGCAGGATGAAAAACTGTTTTTT CASSFLRGQDEKLFF
TRBJ2-1 - few TRBV3-1 TGTGCCAGCAGCCAAGGAAAGCGGTACAATGAGCAGTTCTTC CASSQGKRYNEQFF
TRBJ2-3 - many TRBV5-6 TGTGCCAGCAGCGAAAGGCCCACAGATACGCAGTATTTT CASSERPTDTQYF
TRBJ2-1 TRBD2 many TRBV20-1 TGCAGTGCTAGCGGGACTAGCGATTTCAATGAGCAGTTCTTC CSASGTSDFNEQFF
TRBJ2-1 TRBD2 - TRBV10-2 TGCGCCAGCAGTGAGTCGGGGACTAGACGGAGTGAGCAGTTCTTC CASSESGTRRSEQFF
TRBJ2-1 - few TRBV2 TGTGCCAGCACCCCTGGCTTCAATGAGCAGTTCTTC CASTPGFNEQFF
TRBJ2-5 TRBD2 - TRBV28 TGCGCCACCATACCCCGGCTAGCGGGGGGCCCGACCCAGTACTTC CATIPRLAGGPTQYF
TRBJ1-1 - - TRBV30 TGTGCCTGGAGTGTACAGGGGAACACTGAAGCTTTCTTT CAWSVQGNTEAFF
TRBJ1-1 - - TRBV19 TGTGCCAGTAGTATAGGTACGAGGACCCTGAACACTGAAGCTTTCTTT CASSIGTRTLNTEAFF
TRBJ1-6 - many TRBV3-1 TGTGCCAGCAGCCCGCGAGGGGGGGTTTCACCCCTCCACTTT CASSPRGGVSPLHF
TRBJ1-5 - - TRBV20-1 TGCAGTGCCCGCAAGGGGGGAGATAGCAATCAGCCCCAGCATTTT CSARKGGDSNQPQHF
TRBJ2-7 TRBD1 many TRBV30 TGTGCCTGGAGTGGAATTGGGACAGAAAGTGTCTCCTACGAGCAGTACTTC CAWSGIGTESVSYEQYF
TRBJ2-5 - - TRBV18 TGTGCCAGCTCACCACCGGCTAGCCCGACCCAGTACTTC CASSPPASPTQYF
TRBJ2-3 - many TRBV27 TGTGCCAGCAGTTCCCCCAGCGGATCGGGCACAGATACGCAGTATTTT CASSSPSGSGTDTQYF
TRBJ2-5 TRBD2 many TRBV27 TGTGCCAGCAGTCCCCAGACTAGCGGAGGGGGGACCCAGTACTTC CASSPQTSGGGTQYF
TRBJ2-1 TRBD2 many TRBV6-2/TRBV6-3 TGTGCCAGCAGTTACGGGAGCGGGGAATCCTACAATGAGCAGTTCTTC CASSYGSGESYNEQFF
TRBJ2-7 - many TRBV13 TGTGCCAGCAACATAGGAGGAGCCCCCTACGAGCAGTACTTC CASNIGGAPYEQYF
TRBJ2-2 TRBD1 - TRBV14 TGTGCCAGCAGCCTAGACAGGGGAGCCGGGGAGCTGTTTTTT CASSLDRGAGELFF
TRBJ2-5 TRBD2 - TRBV7-8 TGTGCCAGCAGAAAACTAGCGGAGCAAGAGACCCAGTACTTC CASRKLAEQETQYF